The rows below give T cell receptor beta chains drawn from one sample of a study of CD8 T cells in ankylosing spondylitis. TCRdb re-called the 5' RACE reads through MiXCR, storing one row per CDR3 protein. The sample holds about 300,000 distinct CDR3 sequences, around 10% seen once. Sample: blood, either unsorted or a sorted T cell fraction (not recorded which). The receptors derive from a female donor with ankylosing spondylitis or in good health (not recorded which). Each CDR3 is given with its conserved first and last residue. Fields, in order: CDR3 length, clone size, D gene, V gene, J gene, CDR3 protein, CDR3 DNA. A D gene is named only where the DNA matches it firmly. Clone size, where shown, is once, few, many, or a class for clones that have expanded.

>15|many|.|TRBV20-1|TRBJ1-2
CSALNIPGDMVGYTF
TGCAGTGCCCTTAATATCCCAGGGGATATGGTTGGCTACACCTTC
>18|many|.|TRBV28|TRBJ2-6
CASSFPAGVTSGANVLTF
TGTGCCAGCAGTTTCCCCGCCGGGGTAACCTCTGGGGCCAACGTCCTGACTTTC
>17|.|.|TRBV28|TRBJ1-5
CATYAGTAGYSNQPQHF
TGTGCCACCTATGCTGGGACCGCGGGGTATAGCAATCAGCCCCAGCATTTT
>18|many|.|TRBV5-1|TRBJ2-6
CASSLRNSGSSGANVLTF
TGCGCCAGCAGCTTGAGAAACAGTGGGAGCTCTGGGGCCAACGTCCTGACTTTC
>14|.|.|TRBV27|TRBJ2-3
CASSYLGTLDTQYF
TGTGCCAGCAGTTACCTAGGGACACTCGATACGCAGTATTTT
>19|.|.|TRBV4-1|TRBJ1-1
CASSQDLAAGSLLNTEAFF
TGCGCCAGCAGCCAAGATCTTGCGGCGGGGTCACTATTGAACACTGAAGCTTTCTTT
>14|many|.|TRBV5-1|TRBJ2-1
CASSSTGTHNEQFF
TGCGCCAGCAGCTCCACCGGGACTCACAATGAGCAGTTCTTC
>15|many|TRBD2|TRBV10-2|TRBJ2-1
CASNPSGSSYNEQFF
TGCGCCAGCAATCCTAGCGGAAGCTCCTACAATGAGCAGTTCTTC
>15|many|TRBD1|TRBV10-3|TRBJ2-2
CAISGDRVGTGELFF
TGTGCCATCAGTGGCGACAGGGTGGGCACCGGGGAGCTGTTTTTT
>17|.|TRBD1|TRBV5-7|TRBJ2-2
CASSLLTGGPNTGELFF
TGTGCCAGCAGCTTGCTGACAGGGGGCCCGAACACCGGGGAGCTGTTTTTT
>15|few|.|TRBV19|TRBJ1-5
CASTPQDFSNQPQHF
TGTGCCAGTACTCCTCAGGATTTTAGCAATCAGCCCCAGCATTTT
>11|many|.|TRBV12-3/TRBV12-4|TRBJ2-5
CASSNDLTQYF
TGTGCCAGCAGCAACGACTTGACCCAGTACTTC
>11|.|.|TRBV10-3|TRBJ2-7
CAISAEYEQYF
TGTGCCATCAGTGCGGAGTACGAGCAGTACTTC
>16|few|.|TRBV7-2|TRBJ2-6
CASSRRASSGANVLTF
TGTGCCAGCAGCCGCCGGGCTAGCTCTGGGGCCAACGTCCTGACTTTC
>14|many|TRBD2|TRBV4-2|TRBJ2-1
CASTPGLAADEQFF
TGTGCCAGCACCCCTGGACTAGCGGCGGATGAGCAGTTCTTC
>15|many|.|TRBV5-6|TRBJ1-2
CASNFPGPTNYGYTF
TGTGCCAGCAACTTCCCGGGACCAACTAACTATGGCTACACCTTC
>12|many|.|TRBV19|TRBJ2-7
CARACRDYEQYF
TGTGCCAGAGCCTGTCGAGACTACGAGCAGTACTTC
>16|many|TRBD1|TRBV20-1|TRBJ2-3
CSARDTTGTGLGTQYF
TGCAGTGCTAGAGATACCACCGGGACAGGCCTCGGTACGCAGTATTTT
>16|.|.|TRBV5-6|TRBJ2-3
CASSLGLRGHLDTQYF
TGTGCCAGCAGCTTGGGACTTCGGGGGCATCTAGATACGCAGTATTTT
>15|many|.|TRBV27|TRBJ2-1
CASSFPRGGLNEQFF
TGTGCCAGCAGTTTCCCGAGGGGGGGGCTCAATGAGCAGTTCTTC